Listed below are T cell receptor beta chains from one sample, sequenced in a study of neoadjuvant anti-PD-1 for oral cavity cancer. This table comes from immunoSEQ multiplex PCR, and its TCRdb copy is limited to in-frame clones, with some not included. The sample has some 15,000 clones; about 64% are singletons. Sequences were derived from PBMCs, sampled before nivolumab (anti-PD-1) treatment. The origin of the receptors is a person aged 35-80 years with oral cavity squamous cell carcinoma. Both conserved end residues are part of each CDR3. Fields, in order: D gene, V gene, J gene, clone size, CDR3 protein, CDR3 DNA. The D gene is left open where the match is weak. Size is stated for part of the rows, as once, few or many counts, or as a class when the clone is expanded.

>TRBD1|TRBV28|TRBJ2-5|NA
CASSSPGTGKETQYF
TGTGCCAGCAGTTCACCCGGGACAGGGAAAGAGACCCAGTACTTC
>TRBD1|TRBV10-3|TRBJ2-7|NA
CAISESSGTAYEQYF
TGTGCCATCAGTGAGTCGTCCGGGACAGCCTACGAGCAGTACTTC
>NA|TRBV4-1|TRBJ1-6|NA
CASSQDRSSYNSPLHF
TGCGCCAGCAGCCAAGATCGGAGCTCCTATAATTCACCCCTCCACTTT
>NA|TRBV19|TRBJ1-2|NA
CASSLSGVANYGYTF
TGTGCCAGTAGTCTATCAGGGGTAGCTAACTATGGCTACACCTTC
>NA|TRBV5-5|TRBJ2-7|few
CASSLAGQTYEQYF
TGTGCCAGCAGCTTGGCCGGGCAGACTTACGAGCAGTACTTC
>TRBD2|TRBV5-5|TRBJ2-3|once
CASSLRTSGTTDTQYF
TGTGCCAGCAGCTTAAGGACTAGCGGGACCACAGATACGCAGTATTTT
>TRBD2|TRBV28|TRBJ2-7|NA
CASSDPTSGSNEQYF
TGTGCCAGCTCAGACCCCACTAGCGGGAGTAACGAGCAGTACTTC
>NA|TRBV7-9|TRBJ1-5|NA
CASSFWQGPLGQPQHF
TGTGCCAGCAGCTTCTGGCAGGGGCCCCTTGGGCAGCCCCAGCATTTT
>NA|TRBV5-4|TRBJ1-2|few
CASSAGTHDGYTF
TGTGCCAGCAGCGCCGGGACACACGATGGCTACACCTTC
>TRBD1|TRBV19|TRBJ1-2|NA
CASSIDSQGRRGYTF
TGTGCCAGTAGTATAGATTCACAGGGGAGAAGAGGCTACACCTTC
>NA|TRBV5-1|TRBJ1-3|NA
CASSLVGIGNTIYF
TGCGCCAGCAGCTTGGTGGGGATTGGAAACACCATATATTTT
>NA|TRBV6-1|TRBJ1-1|NA
CASSRSHGGTEAFF
TGTGCCAGCAGTCGGAGTCACGGAGGGACTGAAGCTTTCTTT
>NA|TRBV7-8|TRBJ2-7|NA
CASRLAVSYEQYF
TGTGCCAGCAGACTAGCTGTTTCTTACGAGCAGTACTTC
>NA|TRBV30|TRBJ2-5|NA
CAWRGGETQYF
TGTGCCTGGAGGGGGGGAGAGACCCAGTACTTC
>NA|TRBV6-4|TRBJ2-3|NA
CASSPRGATDTQYF
TGTGCCAGCAGTCCGAGGGGGGCCACAGATACGCAGTATTTT
>NA|TRBV15|TRBJ1-3|NA
CATSRGQGNTIYF
TGTGCCACCAGCAGAGGTCAGGGAAACACCATATATTTT
>TRBD2|TRBV6-1|TRBJ2-3|once
CASSERPRGDTQYF
TGTGCCAGCAGTGAACGCCCGCGGGGGGATACGCAGTATTTT
>TRBD1|TRBV13|TRBJ1-1|NA
CATSGGRGLGNTEAFF
TGTGCCACCTCGGGTGGCAGGGGGCTGGGGAACACTGAAGCTTTCTTT
>NA|TRBV7-2|TRBJ1-5|NA
CASRNFGFQHF
TGTGCCAGCAGGAATTTTGGGTTCCAGCATTTT
>NA|TRBV6-1|TRBJ1-1|NA
CASSETLPRNTEAFF
TGTGCCAGCAGTGAAACACTGCCTCGGAACACTGAAGCTTTCTTT
>NA|TRBV5-1|TRBJ2-3|NA
CASSLGQVQPTDTQYF
TGCGCCAGCAGCTTGGGGCAGGTCCAACCCACAGATACGCAGTATTTT
>NA|TRBV5-8|TRBJ2-7|few
CASSALLSVSYEQYF
TGTGCCAGCAGCGCCCTCCTTTCCGTATCCTACGAGCAGTACTTC
>NA|TRBV5-1|TRBJ1-5|NA
CASSPGQGTQPQHF
TGCGCCAGCAGCCCGGGCCAGGGTACTCAGCCCCAGCATTTT
>TRBD1|TRBV19|TRBJ1-1|NA
CASSIRGDRVAEAFF
TGTGCCAGTAGTATCAGGGGCGACAGGGTGGCTGAAGCTTTCTTT
>NA|TRBV30|TRBJ1-1|NA
CAWSPRWREAFF
TGTGCCTGGAGTCCCCGGTGGAGGGAAGCTTTCTTT
>TRBD2|TRBV29-1|TRBJ2-7|NA
CSADNRASGRYEQYF
TGCAGCGCCGATAACAGGGCTAGCGGGAGGTACGAGCAGTACTTC
>NA|TRBV27|TRBJ2-3|NA
CASSLIPTGTRVTDTQYF
TGTGCCAGCAGTTTAATACCTACAGGGACGCGGGTTACAGATACGCAGTATTTT
>TRBD2|TRBV6-1|TRBJ2-1|NA
CASSGPSGGAGYNEQFF
TGTGCCAGCAGTGGACCTAGCGGGGGGGCTGGTTACAATGAGCAGTTCTTC
>TRBD2|TRBV9|TRBJ2-1|NA
CASSPAWGGSSYNEQFF
TGTGCCAGCAGCCCGGCTTGGGGCGGGAGCTCCTACAATGAGCAGTTCTTC
>NA|TRBV5-4|TRBJ1-4|NA
CASSLGPGRRDEKLFF
TGTGCCAGCAGCTTAGGTCCAGGTCGAAGAGATGAAAAACTGTTTTTT
>NA|TRBV1|TRBJ2-3|NA
CTSSQPLAGGADTQYF
TGCACCAGCAGCCAACCCCTAGCGGGAGGTGCAGATACGCAGTATTTT
>NA|TRBV27|TRBJ1-1|NA
CASSLERGGVAFF
TGTGCCAGCAGTTTAGAAAGGGGAGGAGTCGCTTTCTTT
>NA|TRBV10-3|TRBJ2-2|NA
CAISEGGTGELFF
TGTGCCATCAGTGAAGGCGGGACCGGGGAGCTGTTTTTT
>TRBD1|TRBV2|TRBJ1-1|NA
CASSVQGITVITEAFF
TGTGCCAGCAGTGTACAGGGGATTACGGTGATCACTGAAGCTTTCTTT
>TRBD2|TRBV7-9|TRBJ2-7|few
CASSSAGGTRSYEQYF
TGTGCCAGCAGCTCGGCGGGGGGGACGCGCTCCTACGAGCAGTACTTC